This T cell receptor beta chain was obtained from a study of identical twins. The study, taken as a whole, reports: Fewer insertions characterized abundant cord blood beta clonotypes, whereas memory repertoires showed none. The presence of invariant MAIT and iNKT cells could partly confound analyses of zero-insertion sequences.

Template switching added a universal primer site; cDNA carried unique molecular identifiers. TCRdb itself ran the 5' RACE reads through MiXCR, one entry per CDR3 protein. The data contain 450,000 or so distinct CDR3 sequences, over 12% of them singletons. Trimming pared 0 bases from V and 8 bases from J, leaving 13 bases between. The CDR3 consists of 14 residues. In germline, CDR1 is MGHRA, CDR2 YSYEKL. Points on this clonotype: The target antigen is unknown.

The data also belong to a second study, concerning yellow fever vaccine responses in identical twins.

The sample comprised CD4+ T cells sorted from blood. The clonotype was recovered from a woman between 18 and 29 years old in good health. The chain recombines TRBV4-1 with TRBJ1-1; possible D gene TRBD1, 6 bases. CDR3 in DNA: TGCGCCAGCAGCCAAGATGGGGGGCGCAGCGAAGCTTTCTTT. This sequence encodes CASSQDGGRSEAFF.